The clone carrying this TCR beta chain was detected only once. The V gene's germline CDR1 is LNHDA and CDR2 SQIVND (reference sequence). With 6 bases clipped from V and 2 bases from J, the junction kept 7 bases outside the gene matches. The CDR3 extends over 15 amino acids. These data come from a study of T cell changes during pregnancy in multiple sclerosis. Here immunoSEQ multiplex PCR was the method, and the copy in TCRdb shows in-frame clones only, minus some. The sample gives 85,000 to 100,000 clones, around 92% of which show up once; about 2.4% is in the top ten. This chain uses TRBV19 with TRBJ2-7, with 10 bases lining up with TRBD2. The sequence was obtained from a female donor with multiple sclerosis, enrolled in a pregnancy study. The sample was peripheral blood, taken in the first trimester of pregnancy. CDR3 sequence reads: CASRMFSGGTYEQYF. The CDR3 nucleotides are TGTGCCAGTAGGATGTTTAGCGGGGGGACCTACGAGCAGTACTTC. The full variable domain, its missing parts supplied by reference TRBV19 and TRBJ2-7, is DGGITQSPKYLFRKEGQNVTLSCEQNLNHDAMYWYRQDPGQGLRLIYYSQIVNDFQKGDIAEGYSVSREKKESFPLTVTSAQKNPTAFYLCASRMFSGGTYEQYFGPGTRLTVT.